This T cell receptor beta chain was recovered during a study of PD-1 blockade in classical Hodgkin lymphoma. The CDR3 spans 13 residues. Germline V lookup: CDR1 SEHNR, CDR2 FQNEAQ (reference sequence). V lost 1 base and J lost 9, with 10 bases in between. A remark on this clone: Its antigen is currently unknown.

Regarding the study as a whole: It was reported that newly diagnosed patients had less baseline TCR diversity than healthy donors.

Using immunoSEQ multiplex PCR, the repertoire was profiled, and TCRdb retains in-frame clones only, with some absent. The data contain about 36,000 clones, approximately 70% of them singletons. Every patient experienced relapse after autologous stem cell transplantation, and brentuximab vedotin exposure varied. This sequence joins TRBV7-9 and TRBJ1-3; maybe TRBD1 (5 bases). The origin of this receptor is a human donor with classical Hodgkin lymphoma. The sequencing here drew on peripheral blood mononuclear cells (PBMCs), taken before the second cycle of nivolumab. CDR3 DNA sequence: TGTGCCAGCAGCTTAGATCAGGGACTCACCATATATTTT. It translates to CASSLDQGLTIYF.